This TCR beta chain was retrieved from a study of T cells in women clearing cervical HPV infection. About the study: Cases were women with histologically confirmed HPV16-related CIN3 or worse, including a couple of invasive cancers. Whole-study findings and limits: T-cell numbers per sample were unknown and may explain richness differences. Combining TCR richness with V gene abundances gave approximately 0.84 AUC.

Dot-blot hybridization genotyped cervical HPV amplified with MY09/MY11 PCR. Here immunoSEQ multiplex PCR was the method, and the copy in TCRdb shows in-frame clones only, minus some. This listing includes about 20,000 clones. In regard to this clone: Antigen specificity is unknown.

The source material was blood buffy coat. This sequence was found in a woman between 18 and 69 years old with a cervical HPV16 infection that either progressed to CIN3+ or cleared (not recorded which).

CDR3 bases read: TGCAGCGTTTCTGGGGGGGTGTTGTATTACGAG. Encoded protein: CSVSGGVLYYE. Given in full, the CDR3 is CSVSGGVLYYEQYF. The genes are TRBV29-1 and TRBJ2-7; 7 bases are a match to TRBD2. The read ends 3 residues before the CDR3 terminus; that terminus is restored from the germline J gene. The CDR3 is 14 residues long. Germline V CDR1 and CDR2: SQVTM, ANQGSEA. V lost 5 bases to trimming and J lost 4 bases; unmatched junction nucleotides: 11.